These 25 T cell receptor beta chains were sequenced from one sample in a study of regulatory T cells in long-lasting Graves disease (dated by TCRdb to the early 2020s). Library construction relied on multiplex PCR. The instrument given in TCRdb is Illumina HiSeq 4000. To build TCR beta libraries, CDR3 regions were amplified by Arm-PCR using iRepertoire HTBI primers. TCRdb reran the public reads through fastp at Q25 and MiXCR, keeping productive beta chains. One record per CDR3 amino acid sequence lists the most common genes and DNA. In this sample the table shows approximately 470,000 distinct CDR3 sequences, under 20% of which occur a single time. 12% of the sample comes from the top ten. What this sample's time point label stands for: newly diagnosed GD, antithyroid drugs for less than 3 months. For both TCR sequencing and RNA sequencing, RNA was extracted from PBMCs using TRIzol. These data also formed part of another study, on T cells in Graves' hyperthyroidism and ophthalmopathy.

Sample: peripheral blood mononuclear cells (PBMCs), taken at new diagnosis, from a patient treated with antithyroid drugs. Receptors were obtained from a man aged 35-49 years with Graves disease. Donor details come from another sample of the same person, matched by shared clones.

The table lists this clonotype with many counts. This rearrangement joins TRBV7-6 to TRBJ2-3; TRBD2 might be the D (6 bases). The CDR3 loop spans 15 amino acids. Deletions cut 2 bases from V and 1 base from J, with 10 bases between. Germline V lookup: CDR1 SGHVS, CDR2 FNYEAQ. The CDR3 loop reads CASSLWRGRTDTQYF. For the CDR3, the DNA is TGTGCCAGCAGCTTATGGCGGGGTCGCACAGATACGCAGTATTTT.

This chain's CDR3 is CASSPLAGVGETQYF. The CDR3, as DNA: TGTGCCAGCAGTCCACTAGCGGGAGTGGGAGAGACCCAGTACTTC. The chain employs TRBV28 and TRBJ2-5, with 11 positions matching TRBD2. The J segment lost 4 bases and the V segment lost 5 bases, leaving 6 bases of the junction unmatched. The CDR3 is 15 amino acids. Germline V gene data show CDR1 as MDHEN and CDR2 as SYDVKM.

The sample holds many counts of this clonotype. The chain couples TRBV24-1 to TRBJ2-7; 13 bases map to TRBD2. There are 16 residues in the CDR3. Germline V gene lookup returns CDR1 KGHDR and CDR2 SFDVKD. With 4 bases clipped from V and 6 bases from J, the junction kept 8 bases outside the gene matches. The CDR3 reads CATSDHGLAGEGEQYF. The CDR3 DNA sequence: TGTGCCACCAGTGACCATGGACTAGCGGGAGAGGGCGAGCAGTACTTC.

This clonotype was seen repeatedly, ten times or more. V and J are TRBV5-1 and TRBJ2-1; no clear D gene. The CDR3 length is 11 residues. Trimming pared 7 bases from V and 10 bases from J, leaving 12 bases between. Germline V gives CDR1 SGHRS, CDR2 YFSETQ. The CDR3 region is CASRNGNEQFF. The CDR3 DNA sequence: TGCGCCAGCCGAAACGGTAACGAGCAGTTCTTC. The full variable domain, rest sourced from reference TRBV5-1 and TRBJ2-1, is KAGVTQTPRYLIKTRGQQVTLSCSPISGHRSVSWYQQTPGQGLQFLFEYFSETQRNKGNFPGRFSGRQFSNSRSEMNVSTLELGDSALYLCASRNGNEQFFGPGTRLTVL.

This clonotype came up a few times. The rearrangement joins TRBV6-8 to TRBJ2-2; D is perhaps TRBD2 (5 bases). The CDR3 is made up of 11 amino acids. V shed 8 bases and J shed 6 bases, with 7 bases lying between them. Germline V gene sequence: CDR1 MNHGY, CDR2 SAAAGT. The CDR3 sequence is CASAGPGELFF. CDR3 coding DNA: TGTGCCAGCGCGGGTCCCGGGGAGCTGTTTTTT.

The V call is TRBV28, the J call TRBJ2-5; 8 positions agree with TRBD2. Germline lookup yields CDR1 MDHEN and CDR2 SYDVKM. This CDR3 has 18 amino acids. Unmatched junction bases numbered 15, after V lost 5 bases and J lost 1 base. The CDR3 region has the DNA TGTGCCAGCAGTACGCCTGGGTGGGGCGGGAGGCCCCAAGAGACCCAGTACTTC. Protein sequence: CASSTPGWGGRPQETQYF.

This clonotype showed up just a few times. CDR3 sequence: CASSRRGNNEQFF. The CDR3 DNA is TGTGCCAGCAGTCGCCGGGGAAACAATGAGCAGTTCTTC. V and J are TRBV9 and TRBJ2-1; a possible D gene is TRBD2 (5 bases). This CDR3 region has 13 residues. Germline CDR1 reads SGDLS; CDR2 reads YYNGEE. V was cut by 5 bases and J by 5 bases, with 11 bases left in between.

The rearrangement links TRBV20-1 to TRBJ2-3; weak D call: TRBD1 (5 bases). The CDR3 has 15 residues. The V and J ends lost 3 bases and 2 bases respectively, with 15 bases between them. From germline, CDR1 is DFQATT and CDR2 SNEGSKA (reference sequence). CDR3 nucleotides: TGCAGTGCTAGGGGGCACAGCAGGATCACAGATACGCAGTATTTT. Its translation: CSARGHSRITDTQYF.

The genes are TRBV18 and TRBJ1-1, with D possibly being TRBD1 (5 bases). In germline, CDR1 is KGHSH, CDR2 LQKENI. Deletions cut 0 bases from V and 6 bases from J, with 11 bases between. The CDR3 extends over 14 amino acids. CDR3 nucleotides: TGTGCCAGCTCACCACCAGGGGATCGTGCTGAAGCTTTCTTT. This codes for CASSPPGDRAEAFF.

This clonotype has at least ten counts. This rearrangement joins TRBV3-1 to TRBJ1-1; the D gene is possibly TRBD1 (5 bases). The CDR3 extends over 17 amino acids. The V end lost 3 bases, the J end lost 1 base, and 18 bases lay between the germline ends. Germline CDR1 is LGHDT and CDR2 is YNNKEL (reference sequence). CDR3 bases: TGTGCCAGCAGCCATAAGGCCGGTGGGGCAGGGAACACTGAAGCTTTCTTT. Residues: CASSHKAGGAGNTEAFF.

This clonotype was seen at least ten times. CDR3 in DNA: TGTGCCAGCAGTCCTAAGCGGGGGGCATACTATGGCTACACCTTC. Translation gives CASSPKRGAYYGYTF. V and J are TRBV12-3 or TRBV12-4 and TRBJ1-2, with D tentatively TRBD1 (6 bases). This CDR3 spans 15 amino acids. Deletions cut 5 bases from V and 3 bases from J, with 16 bases between.

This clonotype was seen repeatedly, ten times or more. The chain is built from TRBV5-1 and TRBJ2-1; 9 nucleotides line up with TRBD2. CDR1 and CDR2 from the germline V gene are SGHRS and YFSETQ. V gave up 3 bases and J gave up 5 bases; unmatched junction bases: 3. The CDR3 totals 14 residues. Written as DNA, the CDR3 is TGCGCCAGCAGCTCGACTAGCGGACACAATGAGCAGTTCTTC. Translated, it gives CASSSTSGHNEQFF.

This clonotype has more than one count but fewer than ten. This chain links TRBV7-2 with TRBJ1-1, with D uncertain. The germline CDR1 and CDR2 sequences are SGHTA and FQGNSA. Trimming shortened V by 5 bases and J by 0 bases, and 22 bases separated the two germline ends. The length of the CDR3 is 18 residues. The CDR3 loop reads CASSLPQYSSGMNTEAFF. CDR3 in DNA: TGTGCCAGCAGCCTCCCTCAATACAGTTCGGGGATGAACACTGAAGCTTTCTTT.

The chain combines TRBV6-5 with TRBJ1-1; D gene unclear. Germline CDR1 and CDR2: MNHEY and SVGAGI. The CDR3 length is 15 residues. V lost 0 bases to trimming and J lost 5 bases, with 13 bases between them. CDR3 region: CASSYSGPPRTEAFF. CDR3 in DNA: TGTGCCAGCAGTTACTCCGGCCCTCCCAGAACTGAAGCTTTCTTT.

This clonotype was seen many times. CDR3 bases: TGCAGTGCTAGAGGACTAGCGGCGGGGGATACGCAGTATTTT. As protein: CSARGLAAGDTQYF. J is TRBJ2-3 and V is TRBV20-1; 9 bases agree with TRBD2. This CDR3 contains 14 residues. Per the germline V gene, CDR1 is DFQATT and CDR2 is SNEGSKA (reference sequence). The J segment lost 6 bases and the V segment lost 1 base, leaving 5 bases of the junction unmatched.

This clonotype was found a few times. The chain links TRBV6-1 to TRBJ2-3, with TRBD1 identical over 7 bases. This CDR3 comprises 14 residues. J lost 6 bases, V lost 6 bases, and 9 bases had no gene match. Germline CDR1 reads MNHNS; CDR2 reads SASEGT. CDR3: CASRDSGGLDTQYF. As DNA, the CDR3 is TGTGCCAGCAGGGATTCAGGGGGTCTGGATACGCAGTATTTT.

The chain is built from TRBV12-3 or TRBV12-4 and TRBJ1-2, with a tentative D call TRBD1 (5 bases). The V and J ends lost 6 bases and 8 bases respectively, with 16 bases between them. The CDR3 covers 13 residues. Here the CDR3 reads CASRGTERGGYTF. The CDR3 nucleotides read TGTGCCAGCAGAGGCACAGAGAGGGGAGGCTACACCTTC.

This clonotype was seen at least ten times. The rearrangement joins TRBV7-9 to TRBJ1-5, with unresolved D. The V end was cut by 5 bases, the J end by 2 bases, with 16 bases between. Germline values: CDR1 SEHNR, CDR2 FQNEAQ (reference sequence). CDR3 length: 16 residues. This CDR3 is CASSPMGSGGNQPQHF. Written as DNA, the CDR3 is TGTGCCAGCAGCCCCATGGGCTCCGGGGGCAATCAGCCCCAGCATTTT.

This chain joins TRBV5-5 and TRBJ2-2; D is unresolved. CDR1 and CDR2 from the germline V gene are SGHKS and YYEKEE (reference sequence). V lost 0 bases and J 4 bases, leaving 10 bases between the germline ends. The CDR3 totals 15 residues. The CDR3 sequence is CASSLARPLTGELFF. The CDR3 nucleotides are TGTGCCAGCAGCTTGGCCAGGCCGCTCACCGGGGAGCTGTTTTTT.

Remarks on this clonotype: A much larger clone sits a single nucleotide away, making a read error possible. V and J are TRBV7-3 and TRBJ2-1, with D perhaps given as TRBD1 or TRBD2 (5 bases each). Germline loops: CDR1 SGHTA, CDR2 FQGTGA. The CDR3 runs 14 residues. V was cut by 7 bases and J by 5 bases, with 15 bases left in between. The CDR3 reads CASNKSGSHNEQFF. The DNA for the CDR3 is TGTGCCAGCAACAAGTCAGGGAGCCACAATGAGCAGTTCTTC.

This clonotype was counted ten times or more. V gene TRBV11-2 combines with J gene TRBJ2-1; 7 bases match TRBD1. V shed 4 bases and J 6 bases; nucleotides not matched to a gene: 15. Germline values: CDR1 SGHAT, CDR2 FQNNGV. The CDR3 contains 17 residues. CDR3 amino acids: CASSSIPKQGKGNEQFF. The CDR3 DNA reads TGTGCCAGCAGCTCTATACCTAAACAGGGGAAGGGCAATGAGCAGTTCTTC.

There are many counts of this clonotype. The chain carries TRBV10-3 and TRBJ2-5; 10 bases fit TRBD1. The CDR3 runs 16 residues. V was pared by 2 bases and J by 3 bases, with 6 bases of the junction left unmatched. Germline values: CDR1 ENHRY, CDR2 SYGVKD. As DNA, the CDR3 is TGTGCCATCAGTGAGAGGGGACAGGGGATAGAAGAGACCCAGTACTTC. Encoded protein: CAISERGQGIEETQYF.

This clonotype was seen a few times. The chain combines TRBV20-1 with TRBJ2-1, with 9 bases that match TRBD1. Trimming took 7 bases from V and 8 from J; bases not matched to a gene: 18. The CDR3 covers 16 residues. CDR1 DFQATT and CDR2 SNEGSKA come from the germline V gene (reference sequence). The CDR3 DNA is TGCAGTGAGATCCGAGGAAGGACAGGGGCGCTGGATGAGCAGTTCTTC. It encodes CSEIRGRTGALDEQFF.

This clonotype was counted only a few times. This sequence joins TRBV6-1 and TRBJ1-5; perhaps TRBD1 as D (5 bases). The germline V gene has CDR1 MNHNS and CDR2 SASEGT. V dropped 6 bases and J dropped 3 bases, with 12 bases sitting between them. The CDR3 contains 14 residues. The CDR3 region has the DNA TGTGCCAGCAGGCCCGGACAATACAATCAGCCCCAGCATTTT. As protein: CASRPGQYNQPQHF.

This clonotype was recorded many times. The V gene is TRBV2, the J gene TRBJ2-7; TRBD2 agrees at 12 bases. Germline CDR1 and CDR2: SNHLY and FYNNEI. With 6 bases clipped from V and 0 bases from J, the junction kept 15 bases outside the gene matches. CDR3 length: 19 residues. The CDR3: CASSAPTSGGTTNSYEQYF. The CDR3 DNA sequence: TGTGCCAGCAGCGCCCCGACTAGCGGGGGAACTACCAACTCCTACGAGCAGTACTTC.